Listed below are T cell receptor beta chains from one sample, sequenced in a study of blood T cell repertoires in COVID-19. Profiling relied on immunoSEQ multiplex PCR, and the TCRdb table lists in-frame clones only, not all of them. The repertoire holds roughly 220,000 clones, with 80% to 85% as singletons. Sequencing used peripheral blood. These receptors originate from a woman aged 55-69 years with acute or convalescent COVID-19. Both conserved end residues are part of each CDR3. The D gene is left open where the match is weak. Size is omitted from some rows. Given values are once, few, many or a class for expanded clones.

j_call clone_size v_call d_call cdr3_nt cdr3_aa
TRBJ2-2 NA TRBV7-2 TRBD2 TGTGCCAGCAGCGCCAGCGGGGGGGCTCCCGGGGAGCTGTTTTTT CASSASGGAPGELFF
TRBJ1-1 NA TRBV2 NA TGTGCCAGCATGGAGGGAGCGAACACTGAAGCTTTCTTT CASMEGANTEAFF
TRBJ1-2 NA TRBV12-3/TRBV12-4 NA TGTGCCAGCAGCTACCAACGAGGGTATGGCTACACCTTC CASSYQRGYGYTF
TRBJ2-3 NA TRBV12-3/TRBV12-4 NA TGTGCCAGCAGAACGGCCCGGGAGTTGGGGCAGTATTTT CASRTARELGQYF
TRBJ1-1 NA TRBV27 NA TGTGCCAGCAGTTTTGCCGGCGGCGGCACTGAAGCTTTCTTT CASSFAGGGTEAFF
TRBJ1-1 NA TRBV11-2 TRBD1 TGTGCCAGCAGCTTAGAACCGACAGGGAAAGCTTTCTTT CASSLEPTGKAFF
TRBJ1-1 NA TRBV9 NA TGTGCCAGCAGCGTAGCACCGCAGAATGAAGCTTTCTTT CASSVAPQNEAFF
TRBJ1-5 NA TRBV28 TRBD1 TGTGCCAGCAGTTTTGGACAGGGTTCTCAGCCCCAGCATTTT CASSFGQGSQPQHF
TRBJ2-7 NA TRBV5-1 TRBD1 TGCGCCAGCAGCCCCGGGACAGGAGGCTACGAGCAGTACTTC CASSPGTGGYEQYF
TRBJ2-7 NA TRBV5-1 NA TGCGCCAGCAGCTTGCCCGCGGAAACCTACGAGCAGTACTTC CASSLPAETYEQYF
TRBJ2-5 NA TRBV5-1 TRBD2 TGCGCCAGCAGTCGAGCGGGGGGGAGCCAAGAGACCCAGTACTTC CASSRAGGSQETQYF
TRBJ2-1 NA TRBV5-1 TRBD1 TGCGCCAGCAGCACGACAGGGGGCGCGCAGTTCTTC CASSTTGGAQFF
TRBJ1-1 NA TRBV2 NA TGTGCCAGCAGTACAGGTGACAACACTGAAGCTTTCTTT CASSTGDNTEAFF
TRBJ1-1 NA TRBV9 NA TGTGCCAGCAGCCCCTCCCCGGGTTCTGAAGCTTTCTTT CASSPSPGSEAFF
TRBJ2-1 NA TRBV19 TRBD1 TGTGCCAGTAGTATAGGGACAGGGATAAATGAGCAGTTCTTC CASSIGTGINEQFF
TRBJ1-5 NA TRBV5-1 TRBD1 TGCGCCAGCAGGGGGGGACAGAACAATCAGCCCCAGCATTTT CASRGGQNNQPQHF
TRBJ1-3 few TRBV9 NA TGTGCCAGCAGCGTTGAACAGGCTGGAAACACCATATATTTT CASSVEQAGNTIYF
TRBJ1-1 NA TRBV9 NA TGTGCCAGCAGCGTAGAGTCGGGCACTGAAGCTTTCTTT CASSVESGTEAFF
TRBJ1-1 NA TRBV6-5 NA TGTGCCAGCACCAACCCGGGGGGGGGTACTGAAGCTTTCTTT CASTNPGGGTEAFF
TRBJ2-1 NA TRBV19 NA TGTGCCAGTAGTATTGTGGCTGGCCACAATGAGCAGTTCTTC CASSIVAGHNEQFF
TRBJ2-3 NA TRBV3-1/TRBV3-2 NA TGTGCCAGCAGCCAAGCCATCCGCAGGGGAGGGACAGATACGCAGTATTTT CASSQAIRRGGTDTQYF
TRBJ2-3 NA TRBV5-1 NA TGCGCCAGCAGCTTGGAGGCAAACCGGGTCCCTAGCACAGATACGCAGTATTTT CASSLEANRVPSTDTQYF
TRBJ1-2 NA TRBV5-5 NA TGTGCCAGCAGCTTGGAACAGGGCGGCTACACCTTC CASSLEQGGYTF
TRBJ2-5 NA TRBV5-1 TRBD1 TGCGCCAGCAGGAGGACAGGGGGCCGAGAGACCCAGTACTTC CASRRTGGRETQYF
TRBJ2-1 NA TRBV19 NA TGTGCCAGTAGAACAGGTTACTCCTACAATGAGCAGTTCTTC CASRTGYSYNEQFF
TRBJ1-4 few TRBV9 NA TGTGCCAGCAGCGTAACCGGGGGTAATGAAAAACTGTTTTTT CASSVTGGNEKLFF
TRBJ1-1 NA TRBV18 TRBD1 TGTGCCAGCTCACCACGACCTTCGGACAGGGCGAACACTGAAGCTTTCTTT CASSPRPSDRANTEAFF
TRBJ2-7 NA TRBV25-1 NA TGTGCCAGCAGTGCCCTCCACGAGCAGTACTTC CASSALHEQYF
TRBJ1-4 NA TRBV18 TRBD1 TGTGCCAGCTCACCAAGGGGGACAGGGATTGAAAAACTGTTTTTT CASSPRGTGIEKLFF
TRBJ1-1 NA TRBV28 TRBD1 TGTGCCAGCAGTTCCATAAAGGGACAGGTGGGAACTGAAGCTTTCTTT CASSSIKGQVGTEAFF
TRBJ1-1 NA TRBV5-1 NA TGCGCCACCTCGAAAGGGGGAGTGAACAGTAGAACTGAAGCTTTCTTT CATSKGGVNSRTEAFF
TRBJ2-1 NA TRBV12-3/TRBV12-4 NA TGTGCCAGCAGTTTGAGCAATGAGCAGTTCTTC CASSLSNEQFF
TRBJ2-7 NA TRBV5-1 TRBD1 TGCGCCAGCAGCTTGGGGGAGACAGGGGTCTCCTACGAGCAGTACTTC CASSLGETGVSYEQYF